Given below is one T cell receptor (beta chain) in context. Antigen unknown. PCR was performed using 60 Vbeta and 13 Jbeta primers. Here immunoSEQ multiplex PCR was the method, and the copy in TCRdb shows in-frame clones only, minus some. The table lists around 150,000 clones, under 75% of them singletons, with about 7.1% in the top ten. The data belong to a study of cytomegalovirus exposure and HLA in healthy donors. About the study: Within the Caucasian-associated ancestry cluster were roughly 82% of the roughly 380 genotyped donors.

The CDR3 has 15 amino acids. Germline CDR1 and CDR2: ENHRY and SYGVKD. Losses at the gene ends were 8 bases for V and 7 bases for J; bases not matched to a gene: 13. General study findings and limits: Certain indistinguishable V segments, among them TRBV6-2 and TRBV6-3, were excluded. Differences between HLA loci emerged in a later analysis of TCR association rates, with DRB1 most and HLA-C fewest.

The chain carries TRBV10-3 and TRBJ1-3; 8 nucleotides agree with TRBD1. Sequences were obtained from PBMCs. This receptor was identified in a woman aged 55-75 years in good health and CMV-seropositive. CDR3 in amino acids: CAIRPGGTQGNTIYF. CDR3 nucleotide sequence: TGTGCCATCCGCCCAGGGGGCACGCAGGGGAACACCATATATTTT.